A selection of T cell receptor beta chains follows, all from one sample in a study of blood T cell repertoires in COVID-19. Sequencing used immunoSEQ multiplex PCR; TCRdb keeps in-frame clones, though not all of them. The sample has 200,000 to 250,000 clones; approximately 82% are singletons. The sample taken for sequencing was peripheral blood. These receptors all come from a woman aged 80 or older with acute or convalescent COVID-19. The CDR3 runs from the conserved cysteine through the conserved F or W. Fields, in order: J gene, V gene, CDR3 protein.

TRBJ1-4,TRBV19,CASSIRGGRANEKLFF
TRBJ1-2,TRBV15,CATSRDVRGQGYTF
TRBJ1-2,TRBV6-2/TRBV6-3,CASSPRTGNYGYTF
TRBJ1-5,TRBV9,CASRVGQGASNQPQHF
TRBJ1-2,TRBV27,CASSQGDGYTF
TRBJ2-2,TRBV7-2,CASSLRGLVGTGELFF
TRBJ1-4,TRBV2,CASSEEGQANEKLFF
TRBJ1-1,TRBV28,CASRTGGEAFF
TRBJ2-5,TRBV7-2,CASSLAVGGVGETQYF
TRBJ1-3,TRBV9,CASSVGTGLGAIYF
TRBJ1-1,TRBV29-1,CSVLELGAGEAFF
TRBJ2-2,TRBV7-8,CASRKGASGAPEHRGAVF
TRBJ1-2,TRBV15,CATSRDKTSGYTF
TRBJ2-3,TRBV5-1,CASSLERGGRYF
TRBJ2-4,TRBV14,CASSQAHPGNIQYF
TRBJ1-1,TRBV5-6,CASSLAVGEGAEAFF
TRBJ2-1,TRBV16,CASSQSGGAYNEQFF
TRBJ1-6,TRBV3-1/TRBV3-2,CASSQDFTGNSPLHF
TRBJ1-5,TRBV30,CAWTVRGSNQPQHF
TRBJ2-1,TRBV10-3,CAISESPATTYNEQFF